This T cell receptor (beta chain) is from a study of T cell responses to AZD1222 COVID-19 vaccine (dated by TCRdb to the early 2020s). Looking at the study overall: AZD1222 recipients given second doses at about 4 weeks or at about 12 weeks were pooled, since spike-specific TCR depth and breadth were not found to differ between the two schedules. A total of 230 to 250 trial participants underwent TCR sequencing, of whom more than 200 had received two doses of AZD1222 and 26 had received two doses of the MenACWY control vaccine. Enrollment into the trials was organized by age into subgroups of 18-55, 56-69 and 70-plus years, and those subgroups contained roughly 140, 27 and 60 TCR-sequenced participants, respectively.

Study-wide conclusions, independent of this receptor: No day 14 peak-response samples were available, so repertoires were characterized only after the peak T cell response. Most participants were white British and females outnumbered males, and the authors suggested that clonal diversity may have been underestimated. Spike-specific TCR breadth and depth rose significantly after two AZD1222 doses compared with day 0 and with MenACWY recipients. Nearly half of unique spike-specific TCRs reportedly recognized epitopes outside regions mutated in the B.1.351 and B.1.1.7 variants. The 56-69-year group was small, and its depth increase did not reach significance, likely because of low power. CD4 TCRs associated with the vaccine covered the entire spike protein, and the dominant responses were in regions 160-218 and 743-854. Conclusions about previously exposed vaccinees are limited, since just 6 or 7 AZD1222 recipients were seropositive for SARS-CoV-2 at baseline.

Ends trimmed: V by 4 bases, J by 7 bases; bases unmatched to a gene: 6. The CDR3 numbers 13 residues from cysteine through phenylalanine. Only the CDR3 DNA is retained, 39 bases long and in frame from the first base. In the germline V gene, CDR1 corresponds to SGHDT and CDR2 to YYEEEE. Concerning this clone: There is no known antigen for this receptor. No base qualities exist here, and no much larger clone lies one base off it.

The CDR3 regions of human TCRbeta chains were subjected to immunosequencing. In the paper's pipeline: TCRs in the repertoires were matched against a reference library of SARS-CoV-2-specific TCRs that had been generated with the MIRA antigen-specificity platform. Breadth was defined as the fraction of unique TCRs that were SARS-CoV-2-associated. Depth was defined as the fraction of total T cells that were SARS-CoV-2-associated. Using the MIRA data, each spike-specific TCR was mapped to the spike region that the TCR reacts to and placed in a CD4 or CD8 class. Log10-transformed breadth and depth values were compared by one-way ANOVA with Sidak's multiple comparisons tests. The source is immuneACCESS, and TCRdb retained only in-frame sequences with V and J called. Part of the clones is not carried over; for the studies checked, unresolved V genes explain less than half of this, and the remainder is unexplained. V, J and clone size reflect that table, while D and trimming were determined from the DNA. The sample includes about 160,000 clones, with roughly 90% observed a single time. In total, the top ten clones hold 5.5% of the sample.

The time point label here, explained by the study, means: baseline before first vaccination. The vaccinee samples were drawn from two UK trials, COV001 and COV002, one of which was a single-blind randomized controlled phase 2/3 trial testing AZD1222 (ChAdOx1 nCoV-19) in healthy adults. For TCRbeta chain sequencing, PBMC samples from trial participants were taken at day 0 and at day 28 after the second dose. The source is an adult in good health. The chain is assembled from TRBV5-6 and TRBJ1-2; TRBD1 agrees with 8 junctional bases. The sequenced sample was peripheral blood, obtained on day 0 of AZD1222 vaccination. The CDR3 in this case is CASSPGQELGYTF. The nucleotides are TGTGCCAGCAGCCCGGGACAGGAGCTTGGCTACACCTTC. Here the CDR3 is joined to the reference TRBV5-6 and TRBJ1-2 genes, and the full variable domain is: DAGVTQSPTHLIKTRGQQVTLRCSPKSGHDTVSWYQQALGQGPQFIFQYYEEEERQRGNFPDRFSGHQFPNYSSELNVNALLLGDSALYLCASSPGQELGYTFGSGTRLTVV.